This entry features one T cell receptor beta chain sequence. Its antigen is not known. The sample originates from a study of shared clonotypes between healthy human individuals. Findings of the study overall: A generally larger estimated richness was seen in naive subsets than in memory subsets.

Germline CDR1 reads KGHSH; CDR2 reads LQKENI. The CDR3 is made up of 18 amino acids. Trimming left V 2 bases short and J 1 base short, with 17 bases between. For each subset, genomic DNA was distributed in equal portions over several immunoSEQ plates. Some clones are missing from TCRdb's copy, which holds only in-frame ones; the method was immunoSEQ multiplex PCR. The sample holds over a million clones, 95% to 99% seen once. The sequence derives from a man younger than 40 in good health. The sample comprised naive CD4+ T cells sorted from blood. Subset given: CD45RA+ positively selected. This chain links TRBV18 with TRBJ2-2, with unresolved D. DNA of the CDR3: TGTGCCAGCTCACCATTCACATCCTGGAACGAGAACACCGGGGAGCTGTTTTTT. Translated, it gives CASSPFTSWNENTGELFF.